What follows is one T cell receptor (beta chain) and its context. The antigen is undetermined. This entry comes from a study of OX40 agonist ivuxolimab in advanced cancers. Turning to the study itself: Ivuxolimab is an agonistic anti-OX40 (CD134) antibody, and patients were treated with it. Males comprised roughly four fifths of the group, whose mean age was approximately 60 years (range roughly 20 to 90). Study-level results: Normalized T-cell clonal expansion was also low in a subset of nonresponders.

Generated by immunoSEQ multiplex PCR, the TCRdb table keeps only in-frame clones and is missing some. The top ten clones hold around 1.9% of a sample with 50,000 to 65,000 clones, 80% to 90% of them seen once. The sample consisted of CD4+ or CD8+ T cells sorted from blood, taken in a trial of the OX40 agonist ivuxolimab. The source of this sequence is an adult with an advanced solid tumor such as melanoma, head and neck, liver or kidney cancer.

CDR3 DNA: TGTGCCAGCAGCGTTTCCGATGAGCAGTTCTTC. Amino acid sequence: CASSVSDEQFF. V is TRBV9 and J is TRBJ2-1; the D is unclear. The CDR3 loop spans 11 amino acids. The V gene's germline CDR1 is SGDLS and CDR2 YYNGEE. Between the trimmed V and J ends, which lost 2 bases and 8 bases, there was a span of 5 bases.